The clone carrying this TCR beta chain has just one count. These data are taken from a study of shared clonotypes between healthy human individuals. Original data processing: ImmunoSEQ yielded junction-only sequences lacking quality scores, so filtering differed. Assay used: immunoSEQ multiplex PCR; TCRdb lists only in-frame clones, some missing. V, J and clone size are those of that table, while D and trimming were read from the DNA. The sample shows around 1.5 million clones, 95% to 99% of them seen only once. Sequences were obtained from naive CD4+ T cells sorted from blood. Described subset: CD45RA+ positively selected. The source of this sequence is a man aged 25-45 years in good health.

The chain's CDR3 is CASSSPGAPSSYEQYF. In nucleotides, the CDR3 is TGTGCCAGCAGCTCCCCCGGGGCCCCAAGTTCCTACGAGCAGTACTTC. V usage is TRBV7-8 and J usage is TRBJ2-7; D is perhaps TRBD1 or TRBD2 (5 bases each). The CDR3 loop spans 16 amino acids. Germline assignment: CDR1 SGHVS and CDR2 FQNEAQ. The germline V and J ends were trimmed by 4 bases and 1 base, with 17 bases remaining between them.